This T cell receptor (beta chain) was documented in a study of CD8 T cells in ankylosing spondylitis. 5'-RACE, quantitative and with molecular barcodes, yielded the TCR beta libraries. Via MiXCR, TCRdb re-called the 5' RACE reads, giving one row per CDR3 protein. Of about 88,000 distinct CDR3 sequences listed, approximately 30% are singletons. Study-level findings and limits: Within matched ankylosing spondylitis synovial fluid, disease-linked clones were reportedly significantly enriched.

Turning to this clonotype: As yet, its antigen is unknown.

CDR1 is KGHSH, CDR2 LQKENI, per germline. Trimming took 5 bases from V and 1 from J, leaving 14 bases between them. CDR3 size: 15 residues. This rearrangement joins TRBV18 to TRBJ1-1; D unclear. The sequencing input was blood, either unsorted or a sorted T cell fraction (not recorded which). This receptor was identified in a male donor with ankylosing spondylitis or in good health (not recorded which). This chain's CDR3 is CASSTGWVENTEAFF. Here the CDR3 DNA reads TGTGCCAGCTCAACGGGTTGGGTTGAGAACACTGAAGCTTTCTTT.